The 3 T cell receptor beta chains below all came from one sample that was sequenced in a study of blood T cell repertoires in COVID-19. TCRdb's table, derived via immunoSEQ multiplex PCR, lists solely in-frame clones and lacks some. The data hold 45,000 to 55,000 clones, with about nine tenths observed a single time. The sample comprised peripheral blood. These receptors originate from a human donor in a cohort sampled during active COVID-19.

Here the CDR3 reads CASSEALAGLSYEQYF. The CDR3, as DNA: TGTGCCAGCAGTGAAGCGTTGGCGGGACTTTCCTACGAGCAGTACTTC. V gene TRBV6-1 combines with J gene TRBJ2-7; the D gene is possibly TRBD2 (6 bases). From germline, CDR1 is MNHNS and CDR2 SASEGT. The CDR3 has 16 amino acids. The V end was cut by 0 bases, the J end by 1 base, with 13 bases between.

The chain employs TRBV7-2 and TRBJ2-7; 8 bases fit TRBD1. The CDR3 runs 17 residues. CDR1 and CDR2 from the germline V gene are SGHTA and FQGNSA. After removal of 5 bases from V and 4 bases from J, the junction contained 16 bases not matched to a gene. CDR3 coding DNA: TGTGCCAGCAGCCCCCCTTGGAGGACAGGGATTCAGTACGAGCAGTACTTC. It specifies CASSPPWRTGIQYEQYF.

This clone was observed a few times. This rearrangement joins TRBV11-2 to TRBJ2-2, with 11 bases that match TRBD2. V trimming: 5 bases; J trimming: 5 bases; junction bases outside the gene matches: 10. Germline V gives CDR1 SGHAT, CDR2 FQNNGV. The CDR3 has 17 residues. CDR3 residues: CASSPGLAAMGTGELFF. The CDR3, as DNA: TGTGCCAGCAGCCCGGGACTAGCGGCCATGGGGACCGGGGAGCTGTTTTTT.